These 30 T cell receptor beta chains were all obtained from the same sample, sequenced in a study of T cells in Graves' hyperthyroidism and ophthalmopathy (dated by TCRdb to between 2017 and 2020). Library construction relied on multiplex PCR. The reads were generated on an Illumina HiSeq 2000. The TCR beta CDR3 regions were amplified from the RNA transcripts. The TCR CDR3 was subjected to a first round of RT-PCR using the HTBI primer set and the Qiagen OneStep RT-PCR kit. Starting from the raw public reads, TCRdb applied fastp trimming at Q25, assembled clones with MiXCR and retained in-frame beta chains. Entries that share a CDR3 protein sequence are merged under the most common genes and DNA. Here the sample has approximately 600,000 distinct CDR3 sequences; 14% occur a single time. The ten largest make up about 7% of the sample. Sequenced: blood. The receptors were sampled from a woman younger than 35 with Graves' ophthalmopathy.

This clonotype was found many times. The V call is TRBV7-9, the J call TRBJ2-7; no firm D call. This CDR3 contains 16 residues. CDR1 is SEHNR, CDR2 FQNEAQ, per germline (reference sequence). V gave up 4 bases and J gave up 0 bases, with 16 bases separating them. The chain's CDR3 is CASSSTLRTVSYEQYF. The CDR3 DNA reads as TGTGCCAGCAGCTCAACGCTCCGGACGGTCTCCTACGAGCAGTACTTC.

This clonotype has at least ten counts. The gene calls are TRBV6-6 and TRBJ2-7, with 10 bases that match TRBD1. The CDR3 runs to 17 residues. The ends lost 0 bases at V and 2 bases at J; junction bases unmatched: 7. Germline CDR1 is MNHNY and CDR2 is SVGAGI (reference sequence). CDR3 coding DNA: TGTGCCAGCAGTTACTCCGGGACAGGGGTCGGAGCCTACGAGCAGTACTTC. Translation: CASSYSGTGVGAYEQYF.

This clonotype was picked up many times. The rearrangement joins TRBV7-8 to TRBJ2-7, with D unclear. The CDR3 covers 15 residues. V gave up 1 base and J gave up 1 base, with 11 bases separating them. CDR1 SGHVS and CDR2 FQNEAQ come from the germline V gene. The CDR3 sequence: CASSLDLSASYEQYF. DNA of the CDR3: TGTGCCAGCAGCTTAGATCTTTCCGCATCCTACGAGCAGTACTTC.

The chain uses TRBV7-3 and TRBJ1-2; no reliable D call. Trimming cost V 1 base and J 0 bases, with 6 bases left between them. Germline V gene sequence: CDR1 SGHTA, CDR2 FQGTGA. The CDR3 sequence is 14 residues long. This CDR3 is CASSLRKANYGYTF. The CDR3 nucleotides are TGTGCCAGCAGCTTAAGGAAAGCTAACTATGGCTACACCTTC.

The chain has TRBV4-1 and TRBJ2-2; D gene ambiguous. This CDR3 spans 15 amino acids. Trimming removed 0 bases from V and 1 base from J, with 6 bases in between. Germline V gene data show CDR1 as MGHRA and CDR2 as YSYEKL. The CDR3 DNA reads TGCGCCAGCAGCCAAGAAGAACGGAACACCGGGGAGCTGTTTTTT. Translation gives CASSQEERNTGELFF.

This clonotype was seen at least ten times. This chain uses TRBV5-8 with TRBJ2-7, with 9 bases aligning to TRBD1. This CDR3 is 16 amino acids long. Trimming took 0 bases from V and 2 from J; bases not matched to a gene: 6. Germline lookup yields CDR1 SGHTS and CDR2 YDEGEE. The CDR3 loop reads CASSLGDREGPYEQYF. In nucleotides, the CDR3 is TGTGCCAGCAGCTTGGGGGACAGGGAGGGACCCTACGAGCAGTACTTC.

This clonotype showed up just a few times. V usage is TRBV29-1 and J usage is TRBJ1-2; TRBD1 matches 7 bases. Germline CDR1 is SQVTM and CDR2 is ANQGSEA. This CDR3 has 13 amino acids. V lost 3 bases, J lost 2 bases, and 3 bases stayed unmatched. In nucleotides, the CDR3 is TGCAGCGTTGACGGCAGGGGGAACTATGGCTACACCTTC. It is translated as CSVDGRGNYGYTF.

This clonotype was observed at least ten times. V and J are TRBV7-9 and TRBJ2-1; TRBD2 agrees at 9 bases. This CDR3 has 17 amino acids. The germline V gene encodes CDR1 SEHNR and CDR2 FQNEAQ (reference sequence). V lost 1 base and J lost 7; bases outside the gene matches: 11. The CDR3 region is CASSLVRAGGFWNEQFF. The CDR3 coding sequence is TGTGCCAGCAGCTTAGTACGTGCGGGAGGGTTTTGGAATGAGCAGTTCTTC.

The rearrangement uses TRBV5-1 and TRBJ1-2, with D tentatively TRBD1 (5 bases). V was clipped by 4 bases and J by 4 bases, with 11 bases between them. The germline V gene encodes CDR1 SGHRS and CDR2 YFSETQ. This CDR3 is built from 13 residues. CDR3 DNA sequence: TGCGCCAGCAGCCTACAGGTGGTCTATGGCTACACCTTC. Translated, it gives CASSLQVVYGYTF.

The V and J genes are TRBV7-3 and TRBJ1-1, with D possibly being TRBD1 (6 bases). CDR3 length: 14 residues. Germline V CDR1 and CDR2: SGHTA, FQGTGA. Trimming pared 6 bases from V and 6 bases from J, leaving 17 bases between. CDR3 nucleotides: TGTGCCAGCAGTCCACAGGGTTCCCGCGCTGAAGCTTTCTTT. Protein sequence: CASSPQGSRAEAFF.

This clonotype was found a few times. The gene calls are TRBV11-2 and TRBJ2-1; D might be TRBD1 (7 bases). CDR1 and CDR2 from the germline V gene are SGHAT and FQNNGV. CDR3 size: 15 residues. The V and J ends lost 5 bases and 0 bases respectively, with 11 bases between them. CDR3 sequence: CASSPRGDSYNEQFF. The CDR3 nucleotides read TGTGCCAGCAGCCCCAGGGGGGACTCCTACAATGAGCAGTTCTTC.

This clonotype was seen many times. The rearrangement joins TRBV28 to TRBJ2-2; 7 nucleotides agree with TRBD2. With V trimmed by 9 bases and J by 1 base, 8 bases remained unmatched. Per the germline V gene, CDR1 is MDHEN and CDR2 is SYDVKM. The CDR3 sequence is 15 residues long. The CDR3 DNA reads as TGTGCCAGTCACGAGGGCGGGAGGAACACCGGGGAGCTGTTTTTT. Protein product: CASHEGGRNTGELFF. The full variable domain, in which reference TRBV28 and TRBJ2-2 provide the parts outside the CDR3, is DVKVTQSSRYLVKRTGEKVFLECVQDMDHENMFWYRQDPGLGLRLIYFSYDVKMKEKGDIPEGYSVSREKKERFSLILESASTNQTSMYLCASHEGGRNTGELFFGEGSRLTVL.

The V gene is TRBV6-1, the J gene TRBJ1-3; a weak D match, TRBD1 (5 bases). CDR3 length equals 15 residues. The germline V gene encodes CDR1 MNHNS and CDR2 SASEGT. Trimming pared 11 bases from V and 0 bases from J, leaving 17 bases between. The DNA of the CDR3 is TGTGCCGTTACCCCAGGAGACAGCTCTGGAAACACCATATATTTT. Protein product: CAVTPGDSSGNTIYF.

This clonotype was detected ten times or more. This chain uses TRBV27 with TRBJ2-7, with 7 positions matching TRBD1. V was clipped by 5 bases and J by 7 bases; unmatched bases: 11. Germline CDR1 is MNHEY and CDR2 is SMNVEV (reference sequence). The CDR3 is 14 residues long. CDR3 protein: CASSNRGTLGEQYF. The DNA of the CDR3 is TGTGCCAGCAGTAACAGGGGAACCCTCGGAGAGCAGTACTTC.

This chain uses TRBV9 with TRBJ1-1, with D uncertain. The CDR3 extends over 13 amino acids. V lost 0 bases and J 3 bases, leaving 6 bases between the germline ends. Germline V gene sequence: CDR1 SGDLS, CDR2 YYNGEE. DNA of the CDR3: TGTGCCAGCAGCGTAGGACGGTACACTGAAGCTTTCTTT. Its translation: CASSVGRYTEAFF.

The rearrangement joins TRBV30 to TRBJ1-6; D perhaps matches TRBD1 (5 bases). Trimming left V 4 bases short and J 0 bases short, with 7 bases between. Germline CDR1 GTSNPN, CDR2 SVGIG (reference sequence). The CDR3 loop spans 14 amino acids. The DNA for the CDR3 is TGTGCCTGGATGGGGGGCTCCTATAATTCACCCCTCCACTTT. Its protein is CAWMGGSYNSPLHF.

This clonotype was counted at least ten times. This chain uses TRBV18 with TRBJ1-5; 8 bases are a match to TRBD1. The CDR3 runs 15 residues. J lost 5 bases, V lost 4 bases, and 7 bases had no gene match. CDR1 and CDR2 from the germline V gene are KGHSH and LQKENI. Here the CDR3 reads CASSLRQGLHQPQHF. The CDR3 DNA reads TGTGCCAGCTCACTCCGACAGGGGCTACATCAGCCCCAGCATTTT. Full variable domain (rest looked up from reference TRBV18 and TRBJ1-5): NAGVMQNPRHLVRRRGQEARLRCSPMKGHSHVYWYRQLPEEGLKFMVYLQKENIIDESGMPKERFSAEFPKEGPSILRIQQVVRGDSAAYFCASSLRQGLHQPQHFGDGTRLSIL.

This clonotype was observed at least ten times. The chain uses TRBV2 and TRBJ2-3, with D unresolved. Per germline, CDR1 SNHLY and CDR2 FYNNEI. The ends were cut back, 4 bases at V and 4 bases at J, with 6 bases in the middle. This CDR3 has 12 residues. CDR3: CASSARADTQYF. The CDR3 DNA follows: TGTGCCAGCAGTGCTAGGGCAGATACGCAGTATTTT.

The chain combines TRBV28 with TRBJ2-7; tentative D call: TRBD2 (7 bases). Germline lookup yields CDR1 MDHEN and CDR2 SYDVKM. The CDR3 runs 16 residues. V was pared by 3 bases and J by 0 bases, with 15 bases between. CDR3 nucleotide sequence: TGTGCCAGCAGTTTGGTGCTAGCGGACAGCTCCTACGAGCAGTACTTC. Its protein product is CASSLVLADSSYEQYF.

This clonotype came up a few times. The V and J genes are TRBV9 and TRBJ2-4; TRBD1 or TRBD2 may be the D gene (5 bases each). The CDR3 extends over 16 amino acids. The V end was cut by 0 bases, the J end by 3 bases, with 13 bases between. The V gene's germline CDR1 is SGDLS and CDR2 YYNGEE. CDR3 loop: CASSVDGGNFKNIQYF. CDR3 nucleotide sequence: TGTGCCAGCAGCGTAGATGGGGGTAACTTCAAAAACATTCAGTACTTC.

The V and J genes are TRBV4-1 and TRBJ2-7; 12 nucleotides match TRBD2. The CDR3 is made up of 17 amino acids. The germline gives CDR1 MGHRA, CDR2 YSYEKL. The ends lost 1 base at V and 6 bases at J; junction bases unmatched: 10. The CDR3 region is CASSQGGLAGTGAEQYF. CDR3 nucleotide sequence: TGCGCCAGCAGCCAAGGCGGACTAGCGGGAACGGGGGCCGAGCAGTACTTC.

This clonotype was detected ten times or more. This chain connects TRBV10-3 to TRBJ2-1, with 10 bases lining up with TRBD2. The CDR3 covers 15 residues. CDR1 is ENHRY, CDR2 SYGVKD, per germline. V gave up 6 bases and J gave up 6 bases; unmatched junction bases: 8. CDR3 nucleotides: TGTGCCATCAGGCAGGGGCTAGCGGGAGTCAATGAGCAGTTCTTC. Amino acids: CAIRQGLAGVNEQFF.

This clonotype was picked up many times. The chain employs TRBV12-3 or TRBV12-4 and TRBJ1-2; D remains ambiguous. Between the trimmed V and J ends, which lost 6 bases and 4 bases, there was a span of 6 bases. The CDR3 totals 11 residues. Written as DNA, the CDR3 is TGTGCCAGCAGCCGGGTCTATGGCTACACCTTC. Its translation: CASSRVYGYTF.

In its sample, this clonotype was seen many times. The V call is TRBV11-2, the J call TRBJ1-1; TRBD1 might be the D (5 bases). Trimming took 0 bases from V and 7 from J, leaving 15 bases between them. This CDR3 comprises 15 residues. Germline CDR1 and CDR2: SGHAT and FQNNGV. CDR3 sequence: CASSLDAPWGVEAFF. The CDR3 nucleotides read TGTGCCAGCAGCTTAGATGCCCCTTGGGGCGTTGAAGCTTTCTTT. The entire variable domain, with the rest obtained from reference TRBV11-2 and TRBJ1-1, is as follows: EAGVAQSPRYKIIEKRQSVAFWCNPISGHATLYWYQQILGQGPKLLIQFQNNGVVDDSQLPKDRFSAERLKGVDSTLKIQPAKLEDSAVYLCASSLDAPWGVEAFFGQGTRLTVV.

This clonotype was counted at least ten times. The genes are TRBV13 and TRBJ2-7; 11 bases match TRBD2. Germline V lookup: CDR1 PRHDT, CDR2 FYEKMQ (reference sequence). The CDR3 consists of 13 residues. The trim removed 5 bases at V and 6 bases at J, leaving 3 bases unmatched. As DNA, the CDR3 is TGTGCCAGCAGCCCGGGACTAGCGGTCGAGCAGTACTTC. This codes for CASSPGLAVEQYF. The variable domain in full, completed from reference TRBV13 and TRBJ2-7, reads AAGVIQSPRHLIKEKRETATLKCYPIPRHDTVYWYQQGPGQDPQFLISFYEKMQSDKGSIPDRFSAQQFSDYHSELNMSSLELGDSALYFCASSPGLAVEQYFGPGTRLTVT.

This clonotype has ten or more counts. The rearrangement uses TRBV11-2 and TRBJ2-7, with D unresolved. Trimming took off 3 bases at V and 6 bases at J, with 9 bases between the two ends. The CDR3 sequence is 12 residues long. Germline CDR1 is SGHAT and CDR2 is FQNNGV. Here the CDR3 DNA reads TGTGCCAGCAGCTTCGGACGGTTCGAGCAGTACTTC. It translates to CASSFGRFEQYF.

This clonotype was recorded at least ten times. The CDR3 reads CASSLDRQIAETQYF. The CDR3 region has the DNA TGTGCCAGCAGCCTCGACAGGCAGATCGCGGAGACCCAGTACTTC. The chain couples TRBV12-3 or TRBV12-4 to TRBJ2-5; weak D call: TRBD1 (6 bases). The CDR3 is made up of 15 amino acids. V was cut by 6 bases and J by 5 bases, with 19 bases left in between.

This clonotype has at least ten counts. The chain carries TRBV7-3 and TRBJ2-7; tentative D call: TRBD2 (7 bases). The CDR3 length is 15 residues. CDR1 SGHTA and CDR2 FQGTGA come from the germline V gene. V shed 3 bases and J shed 3 bases, with 15 bases lying between them. CDR3 region: CASSFRGGINYEQYF. CDR3 sequence (DNA): TGTGCCAGCAGCTTCAGGGGAGGGATAAACTACGAGCAGTACTTC.

This clonotype has a count of ten or more. The rearrangement uses TRBV18 and TRBJ2-2; D call uncertain. The CDR3 sequence is 17 residues long. The V and J ends lost 0 bases and 1 base respectively, with 12 bases between them. From germline, CDR1 is KGHSH and CDR2 LQKENI. The CDR3 DNA is TGTGCCAGCTCACCACCGTTGGGTTTAGGGAACACCGGGGAGCTGTTTTTT. Residues: CASSPPLGLGNTGELFF.

In its sample, this clonotype was seen many times. This chain links TRBV24-1 with TRBJ1-5; D call uncertain. Germline-derived CDR1 and CDR2 are KGHDR and SFDVKD. The CDR3 is made up of 14 amino acids. V was cut by 5 bases and J by 3 bases, with 10 bases left in between. DNA of the CDR3: TGTGCCACCAGTGTTGAGGGCCACAATCAGCCCCAGCATTTT. Encoded protein: CATSVEGHNQPQHF.